The rows below give T cell receptor beta chains drawn from one sample of a study of blood T cell repertoires in COVID-19. Profiled with immunoSEQ multiplex PCR; TCRdb holds only in-frame clones, not every one. Of some 320,000 clones in the sample, about 85% are singletons; the top ten hold 1.9%. The specimen was PBMCs or T cells enriched from blood (not recorded which). The receptors shown here come from a woman aged 25 to 45 who had been exposed to COVID-19. CDR3s include the opening cysteine and the closing phenylalanine or tryptophan. D genes are given only for firm matches. Size is stated for part of the rows, as once, few or many counts, or as a class when the clone is expanded.

J,V,size,D,DNA,CDR3
TRBJ2-7,TRBV7-9,.,TRBD2,TGTGCCAGCAGCCGGGGACTAGCGAACGAGCAGTACTTC,CASSRGLANEQYF
TRBJ1-2,TRBV4-1,.,.,TGCGCCAGCAGCCAAAATCTCCTCTCGGGTGGCTACACCTTC,CASSQNLLSGGYTF
TRBJ2-7,TRBV19,.,TRBD1,TGTGCCAGTTCCAGTCCCAACAACAGGGGGTCCTACGAGCAGTACTTC,CASSSPNNRGSYEQYF
TRBJ2-7,TRBV28,.,TRBD1,TGTGCCAGCAGTGGGACAGGGGCGTCTTACGAGCAGTACTTC,CASSGTGASYEQYF
TRBJ2-7,TRBV27,.,TRBD2,TGTGCCAGCAGTTTGGGACTAGCCTCCCTCGAGCAGTACTTC,CASSLGLASLEQYF
TRBJ1-2,TRBV28,few,TRBD1,TGTGCCAGCATCCTCCCGGGACAGCTCAGTGGCTACACCTTC,CASILPGQLSGYTF
TRBJ1-3,TRBV7-8,few,TRBD1,TGTGCCAGCAGCTTAGTTCCGGGACAGGGCTCTGGAAACACCATATATTTT,CASSLVPGQGSGNTIYF
TRBJ1-1,TRBV30,.,TRBD1,TGTGCCTGGGGGGGAACAGGGGGCTTGATCGCTTTCTTT,CAWGGTGGLIAFF
TRBJ2-7,TRBV12-3/TRBV12-4,.,.,TGTGCCAGCAGTGCTGGCAGATCCTACGAGCAGTACTTC,CASSAGRSYEQYF
TRBJ2-3,TRBV29-1,.,.,TGCAGCGTTGAAAAGGGGTCCGCAGATACGCAGTATTTT,CSVEKGSADTQYF
TRBJ2-1,TRBV7-9,.,TRBD2,TGTGCCAGCAGAAACGGACTAGCGGGAGGCCCGAGCTCCTACAATGAGCAGTTCTTC,CASRNGLAGGPSSYNEQFF
TRBJ2-7,TRBV30,.,TRBD2,TGTGCCTGGAGTGTTAGCGGGGGCCTAACCTACGAGCAGTACTTC,CAWSVSGGLTYEQYF
TRBJ1-1,TRBV10-1,.,.,TGCGCCAGCAGCAGGGATGGGGTGAACACTGAAGCTTTCTTT,CASSRDGVNTEAFF
TRBJ2-7,TRBV7-8,few,TRBD2,TGTGCCAGCAGCTTAACCCAATCCTTGGCGGGGGGATACTCCTACGAGCAGTACTTC,CASSLTQSLAGGYSYEQYF
TRBJ1-1,TRBV29-1,.,.,TGCAGCGCTACTTCGAACACTGAAGCTTTCTTT,CSATSNTEAFF
TRBJ1-2,TRBV19,.,.,TGTGCCAGTAGTATAGTGCTACAGGGAACGAACTATGGCTACACCTTC,CASSIVLQGTNYGYTF
TRBJ1-4,TRBV2,.,TRBD1,TGTGCCAGCAGTGAAGCCAGGGGGAGGAGTGAAAAACTGTTTTTT,CASSEARGRSEKLFF
TRBJ2-1,TRBV4-1,once,TRBD2,TGCGCCAGCAGCCAGGGGAGTGGCGGGGGGGCCTACAATGAGCAGTTCTTC,CASSQGSGGGAYNEQFF
TRBJ1-1,TRBV27,.,.,TGTGCCAGCAGTTCGGAAGGGGCCGGTCGCACTGAAGCTTTCTTT,CASSSEGAGRTEAFF
TRBJ2-7,TRBV28,.,.,TGTGCCAGCAGTTTATTACAGGTGAGCTCCTACGAGCAGTACTTC,CASSLLQVSSYEQYF
TRBJ2-7,TRBV2,.,TRBD2,TGTGCCAGCAGTTGGGGACTAGCGGGCGAATTC,CASSWGLAGEF
TRBJ2-2,TRBV3-1/TRBV3-2,once,.,TGTGCCAGCAGCCAACCCAACCACGGAGTCGGGGAGCTGTTTTTT,CASSQPNHGVGELFF
TRBJ2-7,TRBV6-5,.,TRBD2,TGTGCCAGCATTAAGCGGGGGGCCGCCTACGAGCAGTACTTC,CASIKRGAAYEQYF
TRBJ2-1,TRBV27,.,.,TGTGCCAGCAGGGGCGGGGGCCCGAACAATGAGCAGTTCTTC,CASRGGGPNNEQFF
TRBJ1-5,TRBV3-1/TRBV3-2,.,.,TGTGCCAGCAGCGACTTCTTTAGCAATCAGCCCCAGCATTTT,CASSDFFSNQPQHF
TRBJ1-5,TRBV15,.,TRBD1,TGTGCCACCAGCAGCCTTCGGACAGGGGAATTTCAGCCCCAGCATTTT,CATSSLRTGEFQPQHF
TRBJ1-1,TRBV7-2,.,.,TGTGCCAGCAGCTTCCGCGAGACGGGGAACACTGAAGCTTTCTTT,CASSFRETGNTEAFF
TRBJ1-2,TRBV2,.,TRBD1,TGTGCCAGCAGTGAAGAAGGGGGCGGCTATGGCTACACCTTC,CASSEEGGGYGYTF
TRBJ2-6,TRBV5-1,.,TRBD1,TGCGCCAGCAGCTTTGGGACAGGGGTTTACTCTGGGGCCAACGTCCTGACTTTC,CASSFGTGVYSGANVLTF
TRBJ1-6,TRBV28,.,TRBD1,TGTGCCAGCAGTTTTAAAACCGGGACAGAGAGTTATAATTCACCCCTCCACTTT,CASSFKTGTESYNSPLHF
TRBJ2-1,TRBV3-1/TRBV3-2,once,TRBD2,TGTGCCAGCAGCCAAGTGACCGGGAGGCATGCCTACAATGAGCAGTTCTTC,CASSQVTGRHAYNEQFF
TRBJ1-6,TRBV10-1,.,.,TGCGCCAGCAGTGATGCCAGCTCCTATAATTCACCCCTCCACTTT,CASSDASSYNSPLHF
TRBJ1-1,TRBV30,.,.,TGTGCCTGGAGTGTGGCTGGTTACACTGAAGCTTTCTTT,CAWSVAGYTEAFF
TRBJ2-1,TRBV6-5,.,TRBD2,TGTGCCAGCACACTAGCGATAGGGAGAAATGAGCAGTTCTTC,CASTLAIGRNEQFF
TRBJ1-5,TRBV28,.,.,TGTGCCAGCAGTTTAATGGGCAGGGGAAGCAATCAGCCCCAGCATTTT,CASSLMGRGSNQPQHF
TRBJ1-2,TRBV28,.,.,TGTGCCAGCAGTCGACATGGGGGGAGGAGAGCTAACTATGGCTACACCTTC,CASSRHGGRRANYGYTF
TRBJ2-5,TRBV10-3,once,.,TGTGCCATCAGTGACCACGGGGGGCGACAAGAGACCCAGTACTTC,CAISDHGGRQETQYF
TRBJ2-5,TRBV20-1,once,.,TGCAGTGCTAGTCGGACAGTGCAAGAGACCCAGTACTTC,CSASRTVQETQYF
TRBJ2-7,TRBV28,.,TRBD1,TGTGCCAGCAGTCAAGACAGGGTCTACGAGCAGTACTTC,CASSQDRVYEQYF
TRBJ1-2,TRBV19,.,TRBD1,TGTGCCAGTAGTATCGGGACAGGACGGAACTATGGCTACACCTTC,CASSIGTGRNYGYTF
TRBJ2-5,TRBV30,.,TRBD2,TGTGCCTGGAGTAAACTAGCGGAGACCCAGTACTTC,CAWSKLAETQYF
TRBJ2-1,TRBV30,.,.,TGTGCCTGGAGCGTTATCGACTCGACTCGGTACCGCATCAATGAGCAGTTCTTC,CAWSVIDSTRYRINEQFF
TRBJ2-1,TRBV9,.,TRBD2,TGTGCCAGCATCGCGACTAGCTGGGGGAACAATGAGCAGTTCTTC,CASIATSWGNNEQFF
TRBJ2-3,TRBV7-9,.,.,TGTGCCAGCAGCTTCGCAGCGGAGATCTGGAGAAATACGCAGTATTTT,CASSFAAEIWRNTQYF
TRBJ2-4,TRBV7-9,.,TRBD1,TGTGCCAGCAGCCCTGACAGGGGAAGGTTAGACATTCAGTACTTC,CASSPDRGRLDIQYF
TRBJ2-7,TRBV3-1/TRBV3-2,.,TRBD1,TGTGCCAGCAGCCAAAACTTAAGGACAGGGGGCGAGCAGTACTTC,CASSQNLRTGGEQYF
TRBJ2-3,TRBV28,.,TRBD2,TGTGCCAGCAGTCCCGTAAGCGGGAGGGCCACAGATACGCAGTATTTT,CASSPVSGRATDTQYF
TRBJ1-1,TRBV7-9,.,.,TGTGCCAGCAGCTTAGTTCGGGAACAGCCGGATTTT,CASSLVREQPDF
TRBJ2-1,TRBV23-1,.,.,TGCGCCAGCAGTCAACCCCCCCCTGAAGGGGAAAATGAGCAGTTCTTC,CASSQPPPEGENEQFF
TRBJ1-3,TRBV2,.,.,TGTGCCAGCAGTGCCAGCAGGGCTGGAAACACCATATATTTT,CASSASRAGNTIYF
TRBJ2-7,TRBV7-2,.,.,TGTGCCAGCAGCTCCCGGGACTTCTCCTACGAGCAGTACTTC,CASSSRDFSYEQYF
TRBJ1-5,TRBV24-1,.,.,TGTGCCACCAGTGCTGCGAGTCAGCCCCAGCATTTT,CATSAASQPQHF
TRBJ2-7,TRBV19,.,.,TGTGCCAGTACCGCCCGATTACGACAGAAACTGGAAGCCTCGGTCTCCTACGAGCAGTACTTC,CASTARLRQKLEASVSYEQYF
TRBJ1-5,TRBV9,.,TRBD1,TGTGCCAGCAGCGTATCGGGACAGGGGAATCAGCCCCAGCATTTT,CASSVSGQGNQPQHF
TRBJ2-4,TRBV30,.,.,TGTGCCTGGCGTGTTCCGAGAAACATTCAGTACTTC,CAWRVPRNIQYF
TRBJ2-4,TRBV29-1,.,TRBD2,TGCAGCGTCGGACTAGCCCCCGGAGCCAAAAACATTCAGTACTTC,CSVGLAPGAKNIQYF
TRBJ1-2,TRBV19,.,TRBD1,TGTGCCAGTAGTAGACCAGGACAGGGGGCTCTTTATGGCTACACCTTC,CASSRPGQGALYGYTF
TRBJ2-3,TRBV9,.,TRBD2,TGTGCCAGCAGCGCCCTAGCGGGACCAAATACGCAGTATTTT,CASSALAGPNTQYF